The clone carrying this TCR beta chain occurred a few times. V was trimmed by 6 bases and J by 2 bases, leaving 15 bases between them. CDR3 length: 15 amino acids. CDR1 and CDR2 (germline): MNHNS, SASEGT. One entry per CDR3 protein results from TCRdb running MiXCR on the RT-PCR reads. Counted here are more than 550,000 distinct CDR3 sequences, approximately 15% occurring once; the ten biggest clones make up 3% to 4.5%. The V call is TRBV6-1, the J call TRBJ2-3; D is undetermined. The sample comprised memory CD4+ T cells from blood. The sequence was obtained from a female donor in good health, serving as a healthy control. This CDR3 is CASSADKTATDTQYF. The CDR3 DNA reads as TGTGCCAGCAGCGCAGATAAAACGGCCACAGATACGCAGTATTTT.